The present T cell receptor beta chain was sequenced within a study of identical twins. Whole-study findings and limits: Cord blood beta clonotypes present at high abundance carried fewer insertions; no such pattern appeared in memory repertoires. The study found excess low generation probability among twin-shared out-of-frame alpha sequences. Models predicted less out-of-frame TCR alpha sharing in monozygotic twins than was found.

The CDR3 length is 12 residues. Germline V lookup: CDR1 SGHTS, CDR2 YDEGEE. The V end was cut by 1 base, the J end by 3 bases, with 5 bases between. Via MiXCR, TCRdb re-called the 5' RACE reads, giving one row per CDR3 protein. This table has about 280,000 distinct CDR3 sequences, about 8.3% appearing once. This clonotype was recorded many times. Its antigen is unidentified. This same sample was also part of a study on yellow fever vaccine responses in identical twins. That investigation notes: Twins showed a vaccine T cell response that reportedly seemed partly convergent, partly personalized.

The sequence came from a woman aged 18 to 35 in good health. The sample comprised memory (CD45RO+) T cells sorted from blood. V gene TRBV5-8 combines with J gene TRBJ2-7, with D tentatively TRBD1 (5 bases). CDR3 amino acids: CASSLRGYEQYF. CDR3 nucleotide sequence: TGTGCCAGCAGCTTGAGGGGCTACGAGCAGTACTTC.